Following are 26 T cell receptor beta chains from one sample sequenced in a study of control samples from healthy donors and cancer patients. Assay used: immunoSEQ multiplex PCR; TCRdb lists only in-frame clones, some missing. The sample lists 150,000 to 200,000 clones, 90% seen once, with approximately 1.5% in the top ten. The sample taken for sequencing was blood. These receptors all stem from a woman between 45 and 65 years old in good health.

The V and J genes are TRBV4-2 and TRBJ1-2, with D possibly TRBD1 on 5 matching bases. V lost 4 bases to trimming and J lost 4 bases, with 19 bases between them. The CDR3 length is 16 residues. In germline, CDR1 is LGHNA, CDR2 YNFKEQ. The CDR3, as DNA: TGTGCCAGCAGCCTAGGGACCTCTACCATGGGCTATGGCTACACCTTC. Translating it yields CASSLGTSTMGYGYTF.

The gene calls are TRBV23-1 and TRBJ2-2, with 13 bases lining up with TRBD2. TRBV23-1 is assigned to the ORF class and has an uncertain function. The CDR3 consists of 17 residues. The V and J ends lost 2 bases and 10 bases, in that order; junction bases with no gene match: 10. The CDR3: CASSQTMRTSGSPELFF. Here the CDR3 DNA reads TGCGCCAGCAGTCAAACCATGCGGACTAGCGGGAGTCCGGAGCTGTTTTTT.

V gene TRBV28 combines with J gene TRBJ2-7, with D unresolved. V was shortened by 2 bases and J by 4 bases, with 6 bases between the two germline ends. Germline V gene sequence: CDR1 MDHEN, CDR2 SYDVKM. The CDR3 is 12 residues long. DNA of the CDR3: TGTGCCAGCAGTTTAGCCGGGTACGAGCAGTACTTC. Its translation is CASSLAGYEQYF.

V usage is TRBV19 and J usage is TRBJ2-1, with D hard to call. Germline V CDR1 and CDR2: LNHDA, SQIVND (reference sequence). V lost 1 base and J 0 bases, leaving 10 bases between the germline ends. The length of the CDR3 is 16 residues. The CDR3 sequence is CASSIVGITSYNEQFF. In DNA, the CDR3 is TGTGCCAGTAGTATAGTTGGGATTACCTCCTACAATGAGCAGTTCTTC.

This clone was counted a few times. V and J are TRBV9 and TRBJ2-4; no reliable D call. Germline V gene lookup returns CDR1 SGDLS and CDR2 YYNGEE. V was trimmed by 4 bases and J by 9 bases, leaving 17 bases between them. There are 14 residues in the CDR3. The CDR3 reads CASSPRQQPFIQYF. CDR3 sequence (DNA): TGTGCCAGCAGCCCAAGACAACAGCCTTTCATTCAGTACTTC.

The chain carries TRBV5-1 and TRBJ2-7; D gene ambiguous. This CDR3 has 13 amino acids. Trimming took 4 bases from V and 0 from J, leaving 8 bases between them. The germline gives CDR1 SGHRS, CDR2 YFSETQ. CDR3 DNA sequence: TGCGCCAGCAGCGACAACCTCTCCTACGAGCAGTACTTC. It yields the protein CASSDNLSYEQYF.

As DNA, the CDR3 is TGTGCCAGCAGCCAAGATTTAACTGGGGCCAACGTCCTGACTTTC. It translates to CASSQDLTGANVLTF. This sequence joins TRBV4-2 and TRBJ2-6; no firm D call. V was trimmed by 0 bases and J by 2 bases, leaving 5 bases between them. The CDR3 runs to 15 residues. CDR1 is LGHNA, CDR2 YNFKEQ, per germline.

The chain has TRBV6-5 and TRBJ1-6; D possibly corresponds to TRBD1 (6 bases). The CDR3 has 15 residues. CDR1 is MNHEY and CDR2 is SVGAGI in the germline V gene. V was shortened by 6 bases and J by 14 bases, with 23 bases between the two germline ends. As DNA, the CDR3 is TGTGCCAGCAGCTATGGCGCGCAGGGGCTCTCAGCCCTCCACTTT. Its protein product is CASSYGAQGLSALHF.

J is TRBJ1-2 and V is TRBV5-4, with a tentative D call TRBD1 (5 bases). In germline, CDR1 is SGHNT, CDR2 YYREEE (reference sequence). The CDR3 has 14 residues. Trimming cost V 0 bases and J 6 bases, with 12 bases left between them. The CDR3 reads CASSLGRREHGYTF. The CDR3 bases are TGTGCCAGCAGCTTGGGTCGCAGGGAACATGGCTACACCTTC.

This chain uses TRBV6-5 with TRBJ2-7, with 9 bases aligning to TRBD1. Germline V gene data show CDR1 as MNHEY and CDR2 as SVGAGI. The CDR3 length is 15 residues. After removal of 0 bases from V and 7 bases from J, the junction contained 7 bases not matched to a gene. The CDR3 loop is CASSYSLGTGREQYF. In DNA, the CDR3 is TGTGCCAGCAGTTACTCGTTGGGGACAGGGCGGGAGCAGTACTTC.

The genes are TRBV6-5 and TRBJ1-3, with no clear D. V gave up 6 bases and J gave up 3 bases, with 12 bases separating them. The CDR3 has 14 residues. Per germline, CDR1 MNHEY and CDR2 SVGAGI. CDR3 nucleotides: TGTGCCAGCAGCCCCGCGTTTTATGGAAACACCATATATTTT. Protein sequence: CASSPAFYGNTIYF.

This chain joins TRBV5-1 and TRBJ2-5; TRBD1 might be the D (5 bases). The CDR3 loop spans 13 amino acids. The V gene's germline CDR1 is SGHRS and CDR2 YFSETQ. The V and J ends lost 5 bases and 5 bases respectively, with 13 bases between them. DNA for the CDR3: TGCGCCAGCAGTGGGGCGAGTTTGGAGACCCAGTACTTC. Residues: CASSGASLETQYF.

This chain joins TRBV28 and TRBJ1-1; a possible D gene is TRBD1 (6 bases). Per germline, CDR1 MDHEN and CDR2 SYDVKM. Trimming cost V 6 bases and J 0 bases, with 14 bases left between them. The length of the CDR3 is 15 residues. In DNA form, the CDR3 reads TGTGCCAGCAGAACTGGGGGGCCCATGAACACTGAAGCTTTCTTT. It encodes CASRTGGPMNTEAFF.

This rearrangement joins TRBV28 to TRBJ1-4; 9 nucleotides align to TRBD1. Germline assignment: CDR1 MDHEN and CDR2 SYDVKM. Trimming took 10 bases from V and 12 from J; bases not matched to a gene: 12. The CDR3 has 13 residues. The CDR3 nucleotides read TGTGCCACCGCCGGGACAGGGATGTTGGAACTGTTTTTT. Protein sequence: CATAGTGMLELFF.

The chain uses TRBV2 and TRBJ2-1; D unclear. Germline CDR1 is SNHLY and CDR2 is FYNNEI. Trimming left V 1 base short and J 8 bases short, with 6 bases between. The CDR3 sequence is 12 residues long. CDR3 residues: CASSEEDHEQFF. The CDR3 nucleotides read TGTGCCAGCAGTGAAGAGGACCATGAGCAGTTCTTC.

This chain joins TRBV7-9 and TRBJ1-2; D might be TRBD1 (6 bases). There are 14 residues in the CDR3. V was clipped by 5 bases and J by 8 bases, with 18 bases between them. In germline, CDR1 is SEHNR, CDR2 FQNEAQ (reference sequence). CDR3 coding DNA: TGTGCCAGCAGCACGACAGGACCAGCCGGGGGCTACACCTTC. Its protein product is CASSTTGPAGGYTF.

The DNA of the CDR3 is TGTGCCAGCAGCTTAGAGAGACAGGGGCTGAATTCACCCCTCCACTTT. Residues: CASSLERQGLNSPLHF. The V gene is TRBV7-6, the J gene TRBJ1-6; 8 bases are a match to TRBD1. There are 16 residues in the CDR3. Germline assignment: CDR1 SGHVS and CDR2 FNYEAQ. Trimming cost V 1 base and J 7 bases; bases outside gene matches: 6.

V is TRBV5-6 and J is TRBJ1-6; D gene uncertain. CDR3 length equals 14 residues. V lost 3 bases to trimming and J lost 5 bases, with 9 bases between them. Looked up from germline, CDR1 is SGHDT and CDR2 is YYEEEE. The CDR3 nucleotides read TGTGCCAGCAGCTGGGGAGCTGATAATTCACCCCTCCACTTT. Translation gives CASSWGADNSPLHF. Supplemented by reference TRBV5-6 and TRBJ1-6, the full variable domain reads DAGVTQSPTHLIKTRGQQVTLRCSPKSGHDTVSWYQQALGQGPQFIFQYYEEEERQRGNFPDRFSGHQFPNYSSELNVNALLLGDSALYLCASSWGADNSPLHFGNGTRLTVT.

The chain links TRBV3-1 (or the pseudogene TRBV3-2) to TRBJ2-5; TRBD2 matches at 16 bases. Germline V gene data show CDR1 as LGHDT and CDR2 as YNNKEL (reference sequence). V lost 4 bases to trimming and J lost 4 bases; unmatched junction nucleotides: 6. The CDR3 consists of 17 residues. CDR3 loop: CASSRGLAGGRGETQYF. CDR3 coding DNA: TGTGCCAGCAGCCGGGGACTAGCGGGAGGGCGAGGAGAGACCCAGTACTTC.

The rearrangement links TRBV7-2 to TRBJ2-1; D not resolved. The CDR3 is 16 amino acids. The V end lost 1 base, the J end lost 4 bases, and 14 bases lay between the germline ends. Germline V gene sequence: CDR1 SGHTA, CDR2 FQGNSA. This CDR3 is CASSLDAAPRYNEQFF. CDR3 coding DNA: TGTGCCAGCAGCTTAGACGCGGCCCCCCGGTACAATGAGCAGTTCTTC.

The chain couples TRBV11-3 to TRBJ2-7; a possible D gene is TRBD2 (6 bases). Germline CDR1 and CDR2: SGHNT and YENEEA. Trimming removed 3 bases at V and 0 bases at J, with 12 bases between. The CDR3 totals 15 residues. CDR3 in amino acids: CASSLGGGSSYEQYF. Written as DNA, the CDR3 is TGTGCCAGCAGCTTGGGAGGAGGCAGCTCCTACGAGCAGTACTTC.

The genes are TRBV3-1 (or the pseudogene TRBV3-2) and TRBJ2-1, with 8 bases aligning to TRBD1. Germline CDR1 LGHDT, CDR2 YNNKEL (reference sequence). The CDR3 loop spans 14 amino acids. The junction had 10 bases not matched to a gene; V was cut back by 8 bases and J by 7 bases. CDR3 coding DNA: TGTGCCAGCCTGGGCCGGGACAGGCAAAATGAGCAGTTCTTC. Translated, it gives CASLGRDRQNEQFF.

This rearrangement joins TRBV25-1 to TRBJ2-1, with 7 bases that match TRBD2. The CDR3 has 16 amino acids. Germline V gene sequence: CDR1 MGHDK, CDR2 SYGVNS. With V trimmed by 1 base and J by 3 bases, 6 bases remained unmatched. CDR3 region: CASSESGGRFYNEQFF. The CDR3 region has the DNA TGTGCCAGCAGTGAATCGGGCGGGAGATTCTACAATGAGCAGTTCTTC. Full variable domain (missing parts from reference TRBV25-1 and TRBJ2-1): EADIYQTPRYLVIGTGKKITLECSQTMGHDKMYWYQQDPGMELHLIHYSYGVNSTEKGDLSSESTVSRIRTEHFPLTLESARPSHTSQYLCASSESGGRFYNEQFFGPGTRLTVL.

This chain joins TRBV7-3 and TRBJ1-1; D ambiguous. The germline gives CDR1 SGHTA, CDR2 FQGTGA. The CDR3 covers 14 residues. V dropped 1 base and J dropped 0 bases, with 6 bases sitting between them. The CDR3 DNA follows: TGTGCCAGCAGCTTAATGGGGTTGAACACTGAAGCTTTCTTT. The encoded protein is CASSLMGLNTEAFF.

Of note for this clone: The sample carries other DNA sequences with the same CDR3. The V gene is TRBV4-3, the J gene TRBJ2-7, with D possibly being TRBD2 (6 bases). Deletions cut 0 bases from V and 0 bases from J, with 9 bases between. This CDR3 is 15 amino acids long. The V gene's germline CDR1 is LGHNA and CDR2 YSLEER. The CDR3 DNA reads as TGCGCCAGCAGCCAAGATAGCGGTAACTCCTACGAGCAGTACTTC. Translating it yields CASSQDSGNSYEQYF.

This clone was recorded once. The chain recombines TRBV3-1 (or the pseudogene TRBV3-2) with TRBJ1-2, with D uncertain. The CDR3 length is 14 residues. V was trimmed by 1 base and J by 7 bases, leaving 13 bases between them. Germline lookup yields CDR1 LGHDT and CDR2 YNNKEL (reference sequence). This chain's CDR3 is CASSQVVGEAGYTF. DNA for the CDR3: TGTGCCAGCAGCCAAGTGGTCGGGGAGGCTGGCTACACCTTC.